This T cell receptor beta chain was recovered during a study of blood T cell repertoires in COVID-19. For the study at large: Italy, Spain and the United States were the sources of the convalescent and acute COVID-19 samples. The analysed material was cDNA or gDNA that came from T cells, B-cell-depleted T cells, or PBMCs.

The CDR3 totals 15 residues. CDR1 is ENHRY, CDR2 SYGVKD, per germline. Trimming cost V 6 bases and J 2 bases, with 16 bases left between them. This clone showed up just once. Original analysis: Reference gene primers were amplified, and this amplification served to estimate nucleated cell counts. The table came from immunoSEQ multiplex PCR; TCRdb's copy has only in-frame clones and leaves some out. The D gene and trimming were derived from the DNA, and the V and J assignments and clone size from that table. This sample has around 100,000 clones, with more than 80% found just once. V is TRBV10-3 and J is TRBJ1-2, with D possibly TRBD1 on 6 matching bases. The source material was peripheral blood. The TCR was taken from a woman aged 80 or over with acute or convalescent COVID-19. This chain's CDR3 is CAIRESGTHNYGYTF. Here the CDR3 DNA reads TGTGCCATCAGGGAATCCGGGACACACAACTATGGCTACACCTTC.